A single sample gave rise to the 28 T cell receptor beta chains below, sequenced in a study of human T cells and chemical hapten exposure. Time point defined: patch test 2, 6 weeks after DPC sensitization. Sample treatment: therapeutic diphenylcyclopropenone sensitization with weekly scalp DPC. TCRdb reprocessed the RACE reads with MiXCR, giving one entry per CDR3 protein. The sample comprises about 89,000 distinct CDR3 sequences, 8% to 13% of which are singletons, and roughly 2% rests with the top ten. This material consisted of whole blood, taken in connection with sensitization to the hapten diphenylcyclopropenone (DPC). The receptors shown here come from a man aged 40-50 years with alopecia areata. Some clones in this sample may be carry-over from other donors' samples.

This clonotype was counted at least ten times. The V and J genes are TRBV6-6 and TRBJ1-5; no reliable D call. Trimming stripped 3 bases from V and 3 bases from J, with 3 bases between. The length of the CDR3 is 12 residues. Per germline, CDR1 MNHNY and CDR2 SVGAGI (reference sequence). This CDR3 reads CASSYNNQPQHF. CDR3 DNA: TGTGCCAGCAGTTATAACAATCAGCCCCAGCATTTT.

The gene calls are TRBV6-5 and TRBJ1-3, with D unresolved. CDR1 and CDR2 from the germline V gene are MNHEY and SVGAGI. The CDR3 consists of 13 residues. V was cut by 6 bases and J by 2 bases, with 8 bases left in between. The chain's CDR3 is CASRMTTGNTIYF. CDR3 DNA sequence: TGTGCCAGCAGAATGACAACTGGAAACACCATATATTTT.

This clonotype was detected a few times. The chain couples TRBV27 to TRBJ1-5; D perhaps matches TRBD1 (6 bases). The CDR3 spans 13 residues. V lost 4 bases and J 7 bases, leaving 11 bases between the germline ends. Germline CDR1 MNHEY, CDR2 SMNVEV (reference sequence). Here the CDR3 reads CASSYNRDQPQHF. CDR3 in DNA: TGTGCCAGCAGTTATAACAGGGACCAGCCCCAGCATTTT.

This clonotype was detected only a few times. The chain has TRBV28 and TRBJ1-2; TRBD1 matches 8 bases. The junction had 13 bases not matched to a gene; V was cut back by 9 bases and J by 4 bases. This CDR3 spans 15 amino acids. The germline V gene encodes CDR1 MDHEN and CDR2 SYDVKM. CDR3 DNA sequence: TGTGCCAGTGGACAGGGTTTGGCTAAAAGCTATGGCTACACCTTC. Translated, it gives CASGQGLAKSYGYTF.

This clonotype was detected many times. CDR3: CASSRAGLAGGPGANVLTF. The CDR3 DNA sequence: TGTGCCAGCAGTCGCGCGGGACTAGCGGGAGGGCCGGGGGCCAACGTCCTGACTTTC. The chain recombines TRBV6-5 with TRBJ2-6; 16 nucleotides agree with TRBD2. Germline trimming cut 5 bases from V and 4 bases from J; bases unmatched to any gene: 8. CDR1 and CDR2 (germline): MNHEY, SVGAGI. This CDR3 spans 19 amino acids.

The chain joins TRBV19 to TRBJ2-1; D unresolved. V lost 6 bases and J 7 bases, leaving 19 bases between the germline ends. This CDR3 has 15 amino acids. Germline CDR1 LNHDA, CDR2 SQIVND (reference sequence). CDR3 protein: CASSLHTGPTNEQFF. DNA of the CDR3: TGTGCCAGTAGCCTCCACACGGGTCCTACGAATGAGCAGTTCTTC.

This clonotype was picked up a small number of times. The CDR3 protein is CSVQDSGLAGGHEQFF. The CDR3 DNA sequence: TGCAGTGTTCAGGACAGCGGACTAGCAGGAGGTCATGAGCAGTTCTTC. The chain joins TRBV20-1 to TRBJ2-1; TRBD2 agrees at 8 bases. CDR1 and CDR2 from the germline V gene are DFQATT and SNEGSKA (reference sequence). The CDR3 is 16 amino acids. The ends lost 7 bases at V and 8 bases at J; junction bases unmatched: 19.

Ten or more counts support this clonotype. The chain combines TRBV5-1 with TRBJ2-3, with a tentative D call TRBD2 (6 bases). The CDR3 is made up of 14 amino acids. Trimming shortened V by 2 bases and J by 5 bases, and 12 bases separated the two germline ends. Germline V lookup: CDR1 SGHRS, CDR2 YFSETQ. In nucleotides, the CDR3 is TGCGCCAGCAGCTTTGGAGGGGTTCGAGATACGCAGTATTTT. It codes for CASSFGGVRDTQYF.

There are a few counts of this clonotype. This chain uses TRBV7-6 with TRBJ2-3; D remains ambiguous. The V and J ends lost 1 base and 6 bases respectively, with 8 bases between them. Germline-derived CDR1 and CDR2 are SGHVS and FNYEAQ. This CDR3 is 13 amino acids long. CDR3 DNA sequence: TGTGCCAGCAGCTTAGGAGAACGGGATACGCAGTATTTT. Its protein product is CASSLGERDTQYF.

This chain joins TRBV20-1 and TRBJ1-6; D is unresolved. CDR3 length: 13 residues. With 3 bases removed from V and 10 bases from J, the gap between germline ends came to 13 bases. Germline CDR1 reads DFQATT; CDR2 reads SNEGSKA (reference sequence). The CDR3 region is CSARVGRESPLHF. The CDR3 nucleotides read TGCAGTGCTAGGGTCGGGCGTGAATCACCCCTCCACTTT.

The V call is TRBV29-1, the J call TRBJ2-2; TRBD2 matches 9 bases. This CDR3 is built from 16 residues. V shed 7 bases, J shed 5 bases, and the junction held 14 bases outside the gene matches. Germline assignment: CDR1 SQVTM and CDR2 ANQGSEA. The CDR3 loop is CSAQLGAGGWTGELFF. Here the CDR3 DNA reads TGCAGCGCCCAGCTAGGAGCGGGAGGCTGGACCGGGGAGCTGTTTTTT.

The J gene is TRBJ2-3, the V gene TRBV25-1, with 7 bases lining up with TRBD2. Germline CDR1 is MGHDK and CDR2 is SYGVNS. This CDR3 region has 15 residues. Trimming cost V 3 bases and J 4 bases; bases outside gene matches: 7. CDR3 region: CASSDGGGRADTQYF. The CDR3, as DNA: TGTGCCAGCAGTGACGGAGGCGGGAGAGCAGATACGCAGTATTTT.

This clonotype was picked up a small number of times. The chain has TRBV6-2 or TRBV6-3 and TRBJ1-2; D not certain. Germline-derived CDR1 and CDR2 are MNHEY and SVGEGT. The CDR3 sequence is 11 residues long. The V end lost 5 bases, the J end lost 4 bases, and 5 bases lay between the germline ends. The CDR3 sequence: CASSGLYGYTF. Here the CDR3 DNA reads TGTGCCAGCAGTGGGCTCTATGGCTACACCTTC.

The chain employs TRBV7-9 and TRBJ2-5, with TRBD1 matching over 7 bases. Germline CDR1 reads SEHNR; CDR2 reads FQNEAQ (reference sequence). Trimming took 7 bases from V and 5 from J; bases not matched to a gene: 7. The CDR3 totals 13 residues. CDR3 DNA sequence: TGTGCCAGCACCTCTACAGGGGATGAGACCCAGTACTTC. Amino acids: CASTSTGDETQYF. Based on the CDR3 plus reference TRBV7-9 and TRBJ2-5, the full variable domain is DTGVSQNPRHKITKRGQNVTFRCDPISEHNRLYWYRQTLGQGPEFLTYFQNEAQLEKSRLLSDRFSAERPKGSFSTLEIQRTEQGDSAMYLCASTSTGDETQYFGPGTRLLVL.

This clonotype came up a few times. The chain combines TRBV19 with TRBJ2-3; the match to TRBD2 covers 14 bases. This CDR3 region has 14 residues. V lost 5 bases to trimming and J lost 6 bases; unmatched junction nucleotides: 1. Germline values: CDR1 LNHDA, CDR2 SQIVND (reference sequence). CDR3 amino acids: CASSGLAGGDTQYF. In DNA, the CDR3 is TGTGCCAGTAGTGGACTAGCGGGAGGTGATACGCAGTATTTT.

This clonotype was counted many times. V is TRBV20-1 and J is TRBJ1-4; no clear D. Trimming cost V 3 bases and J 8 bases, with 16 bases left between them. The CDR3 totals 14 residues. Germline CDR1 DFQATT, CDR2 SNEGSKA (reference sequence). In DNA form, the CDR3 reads TGCAGTGCTAGTGTGTCTCGCCCATGGGAAAAACTGTTTTTT. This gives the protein CSASVSRPWEKLFF.

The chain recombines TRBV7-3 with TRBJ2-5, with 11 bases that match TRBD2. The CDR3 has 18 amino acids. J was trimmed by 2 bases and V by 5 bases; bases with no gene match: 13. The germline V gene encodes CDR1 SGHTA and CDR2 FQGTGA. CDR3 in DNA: TGTGCCAGCAGCCCCGGGACTAGCGGACGCCCAAGGCAAGAGACCCAGTACTTC. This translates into CASSPGTSGRPRQETQYF.

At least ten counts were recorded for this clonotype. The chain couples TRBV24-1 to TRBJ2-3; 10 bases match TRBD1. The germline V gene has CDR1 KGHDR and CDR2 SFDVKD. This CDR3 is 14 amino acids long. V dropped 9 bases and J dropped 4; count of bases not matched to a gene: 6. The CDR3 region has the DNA TGTGCCACCGCCTGGACAGGGGGTCCAGATACGCAGTATTTT. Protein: CATAWTGGPDTQYF.

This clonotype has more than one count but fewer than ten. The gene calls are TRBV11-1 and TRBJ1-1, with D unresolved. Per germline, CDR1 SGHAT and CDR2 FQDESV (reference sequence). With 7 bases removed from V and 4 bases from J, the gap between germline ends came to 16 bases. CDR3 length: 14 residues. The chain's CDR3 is CASTRDSSSTEAFF. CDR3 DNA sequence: TGTGCCAGCACCCGAGACTCCAGTAGCACTGAAGCTTTCTTT.

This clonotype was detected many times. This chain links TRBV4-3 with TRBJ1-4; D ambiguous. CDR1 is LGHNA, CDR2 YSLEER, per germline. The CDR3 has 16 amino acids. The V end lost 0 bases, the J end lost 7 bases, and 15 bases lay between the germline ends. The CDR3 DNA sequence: TGCGCCAGCAGCCAAGAGAGGGTAGGAGGTTTTGAAAAACTGTTTTTT. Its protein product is CASSQERVGGFEKLFF.

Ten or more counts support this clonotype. The CDR3 reads CASSYDVRTYEQYF. CDR3 nucleotide sequence: TGTGCCAGCAGTTACGACGTCAGAACCTACGAGCAGTACTTC. The chain uses TRBV6-5 and TRBJ2-7; D gene ambiguous. V was pared by 2 bases and J by 2 bases, with 10 bases between. This CDR3 comprises 14 residues. Germline lookup yields CDR1 MNHEY and CDR2 SVGAGI.

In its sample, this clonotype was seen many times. CDR3 residues: CSVDETGITDTQYF. CDR3 bases: TGCAGCGTTGATGAGACTGGCATCACAGATACGCAGTATTTT. The chain has TRBV29-1 and TRBJ2-3; D not resolved. V lost 3 bases, J lost 2 bases, and 12 bases lay in between. Germline CDR1 SQVTM, CDR2 ANQGSEA. The CDR3 covers 14 residues.

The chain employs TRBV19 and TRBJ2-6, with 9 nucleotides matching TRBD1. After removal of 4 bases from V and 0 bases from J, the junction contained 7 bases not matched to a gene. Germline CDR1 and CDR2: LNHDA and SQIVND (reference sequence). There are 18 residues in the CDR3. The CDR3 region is CASSKRTGEGSGANVLTF. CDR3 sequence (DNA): TGTGCCAGTAGTAAACGGACAGGGGAGGGCTCTGGGGCCAACGTCCTGACTTTC. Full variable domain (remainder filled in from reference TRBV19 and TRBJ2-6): DGGITQSPKYLFRKEGQNVTLSCEQNLNHDAMYWYRQDPGQGLRLIYYSQIVNDFQKGDIAEGYSVSREKKESFPLTVTSAQKNPTAFYLCASSKRTGEGSGANVLTFGAGSRLTVL.

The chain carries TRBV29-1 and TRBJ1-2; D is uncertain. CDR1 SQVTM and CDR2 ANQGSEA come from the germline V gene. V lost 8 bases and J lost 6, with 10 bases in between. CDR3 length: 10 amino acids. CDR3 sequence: CSSGEDGYTF. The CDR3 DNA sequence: TGCAGCAGCGGTGAAGATGGCTACACCTTC.

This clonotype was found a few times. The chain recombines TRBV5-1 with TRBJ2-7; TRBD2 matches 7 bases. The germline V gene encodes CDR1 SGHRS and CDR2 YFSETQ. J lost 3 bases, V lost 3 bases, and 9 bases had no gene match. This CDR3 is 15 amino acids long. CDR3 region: CASSSGPRGDYEQYF. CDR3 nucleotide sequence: TGCGCCAGCAGCTCCGGACCCCGGGGGGACTACGAGCAGTACTTC.

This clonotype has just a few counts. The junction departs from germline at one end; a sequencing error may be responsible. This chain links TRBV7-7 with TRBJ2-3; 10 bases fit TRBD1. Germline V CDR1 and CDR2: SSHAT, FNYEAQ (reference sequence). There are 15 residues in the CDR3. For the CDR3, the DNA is TGTGCTAGCAGCGATGGGACAGGGGAAACAGATACGCAGTATTTT. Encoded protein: CASSDGTGETDTQYF.

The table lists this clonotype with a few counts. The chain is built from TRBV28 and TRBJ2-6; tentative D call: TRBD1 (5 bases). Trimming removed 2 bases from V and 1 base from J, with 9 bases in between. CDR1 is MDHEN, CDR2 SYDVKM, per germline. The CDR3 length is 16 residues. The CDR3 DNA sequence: TGTGCCAGCAGTTTACAGGGTCAGTCTGGGGCCAACGTCCTGACTTTC. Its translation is CASSLQGQSGANVLTF. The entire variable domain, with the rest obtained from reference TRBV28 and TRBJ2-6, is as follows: DVKVTQSSRYLVKRTGEKVFLECVQDMDHENMFWYRQDPGLGLRLIYFSYDVKMKEKGDIPEGYSVSREKKERFSLILESASTNQTSMYLCASSLQGQSGANVLTFGAGSRLTVL.

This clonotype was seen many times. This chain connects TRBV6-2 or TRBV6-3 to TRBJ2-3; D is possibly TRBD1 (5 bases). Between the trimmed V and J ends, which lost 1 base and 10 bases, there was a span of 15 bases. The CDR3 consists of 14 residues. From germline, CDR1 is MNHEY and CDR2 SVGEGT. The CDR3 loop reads CASSYYLQVASQYF. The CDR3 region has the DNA TGTGCCAGCAGTTACTACCTACAGGTGGCATCGCAGTATTTT.